This TCR beta chain originates from a study of PD-1 blockade in classical Hodgkin lymphoma. With no exception, relapse followed autologous stem cell transplantation in all patients, and brentuximab vedotin exposure varied. With respect to this clone: The antigen remains unidentified.

General study results and limits: Reasons behind the repertoire differences stay unclear, perhaps disease activity or earlier therapy. When set against healthy donors, newly diagnosed patients were reported to show lower baseline TCR diversity. Patients with a complete response exhibited baseline diversity comparable to newly diagnosed patients. CD4+ TCR diversity, unlike CD8+, climbed significantly by C4D1.

Profiling relied on immunoSEQ multiplex PCR, and the TCRdb table lists in-frame clones only, not all of them. The sample contains around 91,000 clones, roughly four fifths of which appear only once. Trimming pared 6 bases from V and 4 bases from J, leaving 16 bases between. Germline loops: CDR1 ENHRY, CDR2 SYGVKD. This CDR3 region has 15 residues. V usage is TRBV10-3 and J usage is TRBJ2-1; tentatively, D is TRBD1 or TRBD2 (7 bases each). The TCR was taken from a human donor with classical Hodgkin lymphoma. The sample consisted of peripheral blood mononuclear cells (PBMCs), taken before the second cycle of nivolumab. The CDR3 nucleotides are TGTGCCATCAGCGCAGGGGGGGGGACTTACAATGAGCAGTTCTTC. Amino acids: CAISAGGGTYNEQFF.